This TCR beta chain was sequenced in a study of blood T cell repertoires in COVID-19. Looking at the study overall: The cDNA or gDNA used as material had been derived from T cells, B-cell-depleted T cells, or PBMCs.

In terms of age and location, participants ranged from about 18 to 95 years and lived in under 30 US areas. Participants were placed into cohorts based on the clinical history they reported. Authors' processing steps: Amplifying reference gene primers gave estimates of nucleated cell counts. TCRdb's table, derived via immunoSEQ multiplex PCR, lists solely in-frame clones and lacks some. V and J calls and clone size are those listed in that table; D and trimming were worked out from the DNA. The sample includes about 200,000 clones, approximately 80% of them seen just once. This clone was observed once. The TCR comes from a woman aged 40 to 50 with acute COVID-19. The sample taken for sequencing was PBMCs or T cells enriched from blood (not recorded which).

The CDR3 protein is CASGTERRANYGYTF. The CDR3 DNA follows: TGTGCCAGTGGGACAGAACGAAGAGCTAACTATGGCTACACCTTC. The chain couples TRBV19 to TRBJ1-2; 7 bases are shared with TRBD1. Trimming removed 8 bases from V and 0 bases from J; junction bases left unmatched: 9. The CDR3 extends over 15 amino acids. The germline CDR1 and CDR2 sequences are LNHDA and SQIVND (reference sequence).